This entry lists 27 T cell receptor beta chains sequenced from one sample in a study of vaccination effects on CD4 cells after COVID-19. Their recognized antigens are unknown. Some clones are missing from TCRdb's copy, which holds only in-frame ones; the method was immunoSEQ multiplex PCR. The repertoire holds 45,000 to 55,000 clones, with under 80% as singletons. Following an approximately eleven-day culture, CD4+ T cells were purified. As their vaccination, participants received two doses of either BNT162b2 or mRNA-1273. Sample: CD4+ T cells from PBMCs cultured without peptide, taken after COVID-19 vaccination. The receptors were sampled from a human donor who received a COVID-19 vaccine.

V gene TRBV2 combines with J gene TRBJ1-1; D gene uncertain. Trimming removed 4 bases from V and 0 bases from J, with 21 bases in between. The CDR3 loop spans 18 amino acids. The germline V gene has CDR1 SNHLY and CDR2 FYNNEI. This chain's CDR3 is CASSGPGPATLMNTEAFF. The DNA for the CDR3 is TGTGCCAGCAGTGGCCCCGGGCCAGCTACTCTTATGAACACTGAAGCTTTCTTT.

The chain has TRBV7-8 and TRBJ1-2, with D hard to call. The CDR3 is made up of 13 amino acids. Germline values: CDR1 SGHVS, CDR2 FQNEAQ. The V end lost 5 bases, the J end lost 4 bases, and 11 bases lay between the germline ends. CDR3: CASSQGTAYGYTF. DNA for the CDR3: TGTGCCAGCAGCCAAGGCACAGCCTATGGCTACACCTTC.

In its sample, this clone was seen once. The CDR3 DNA reads TGTGCCAGCAGTGAAAGAGGGATGGGCACTGAAGCTTTCTTT. Translated: CASSERGMGTEAFF. The chain has TRBV6-1 and TRBJ1-1; D is unclear. Germline V CDR1 and CDR2: MNHNS, SASEGT. The CDR3 is made up of 14 amino acids. V was cut by 2 bases and J by 4 bases, with 11 bases left in between.

CDR3 in amino acids: CASSPARGPGNTIYF. CDR3 bases: TGTGCCAGCTCACCCGCCAGGGGGCCCGGAAACACCATATATTTT. This sequence joins TRBV18 and TRBJ1-3; 8 bases fit TRBD1. V gave up 3 bases and J gave up 4 bases; unmatched junction bases: 5. The CDR3 sequence is 15 residues long. The germline V gene has CDR1 KGHSH and CDR2 LQKENI. The full variable domain, its missing parts supplied by reference TRBV18 and TRBJ1-3, is NAGVMQNPRHLVRRRGQEARLRCSPMKGHSHVYWYRQLPEEGLKFMVYLQKENIIDESGMPKERFSAEFPKEGPSILRIQQVVRGDSAAYFCASSPARGPGNTIYFGEGSWLTVV.

This chain uses TRBV7-2 with TRBJ1-2, with D maybe TRBD1 (5 bases). Between the trimmed V and J ends, which lost 1 base and 4 bases, there was a span of 19 bases. The length of the CDR3 is 17 residues. Germline CDR1 reads SGHTA; CDR2 reads FQGNSA. CDR3 loop: CASSLGETGAYRYGYTF. As DNA, the CDR3 is TGTGCCAGCAGCTTAGGAGAAACAGGAGCCTACCGCTATGGCTACACCTTC.

The CDR3 DNA reads TGTGCTAGTCGCGCGGTTACTAGCACAGATACGCAGTATTTT. The encoded protein is CASRAVTSTDTQYF. The chain recombines TRBV12-5 with TRBJ2-3; D call uncertain. The CDR3 consists of 14 residues. Per germline, CDR1 LGHNT and CDR2 FRNRAP. V lost 8 bases and J lost 0, with 12 bases in between.

V usage is TRBV19 and J usage is TRBJ2-1; no reliable D call. Germline V gene sequence: CDR1 LNHDA, CDR2 SQIVND (reference sequence). The CDR3 runs to 14 residues. V was clipped by 3 bases and J by 2 bases, with 8 bases between them. Here the CDR3 reads CASSMPPAYNEQFF. The CDR3 bases are TGTGCCAGTAGTATGCCCCCTGCCTACAATGAGCAGTTCTTC. Drawing the rest from reference TRBV19 and TRBJ2-1, the complete variable domain is DGGITQSPKYLFRKEGQNVTLSCEQNLNHDAMYWYRQDPGQGLRLIYYSQIVNDFQKGDIAEGYSVSREKKESFPLTVTSAQKNPTAFYLCASSMPPAYNEQFFGPGTRLTVL.

This clone was observed once. This chain joins TRBV5-1 and TRBJ2-1; TRBD1 might be the D (6 bases). V lost 4 bases to trimming and J lost 9 bases, with 14 bases between them. The germline gives CDR1 SGHRS, CDR2 YFSETQ. The CDR3 length is 13 residues. The CDR3, as DNA: TGCGCCAGCAGCCGCATGGACAGTTCTGAGCAGTTCTTC. Translating gives CASSRMDSSEQFF.

This chain links TRBV5-1 with TRBJ2-5; D is unclear. The CDR3 loop spans 13 amino acids. Trimming stripped 1 base from V and 0 bases from J, with 4 bases between. CDR1 SGHRS and CDR2 YFSETQ come from the germline V gene. CDR3 nucleotides: TGCGCCAGCAGCTTGCAGGACCAAGAGACCCAGTACTTC. Translated, it gives CASSLQDQETQYF.

The chain recombines TRBV7-9 with TRBJ2-5; TRBD2 agrees at 11 bases. Germline CDR1 SEHNR, CDR2 FQNEAQ (reference sequence). The CDR3 spans 16 residues. Trimming at V came to 6 bases and at J to 0 bases, leaving 6 bases not matched to a gene. In DNA form, the CDR3 reads TGTGCCAGCAGACGTTCTAGCGGGGGGAACCAAGAGACCCAGTACTTC. It yields the protein CASRRSSGGNQETQYF.

The rearrangement joins TRBV5-1 to TRBJ1-5, with 8 bases aligning to TRBD1. CDR1 SGHRS and CDR2 YFSETQ come from the germline V gene. V lost 4 bases, J lost 5 bases, and 5 bases stayed unmatched. The CDR3 has 14 residues. The CDR3 spells CASSTGQGDQPQHF. The CDR3 nucleotides read TGCGCCAGCAGCACTGGACAGGGCGATCAGCCCCAGCATTTT.

J is TRBJ1-1 and V is TRBV5-1; 9 bases line up with TRBD1. Germline CDR1 and CDR2: SGHRS and YFSETQ. The ends lost 3 bases at V and 4 bases at J; junction bases unmatched: 7. The CDR3 has 15 amino acids. The CDR3 loop is CASSWGDRDGTEAFF. The CDR3 bases are TGCGCCAGCAGCTGGGGGGACAGGGACGGCACTGAAGCTTTCTTT.

The chain carries TRBV29-1 and TRBJ2-3, with D perhaps TRBD1 or TRBD2 (6 bases each). The CDR3 contains 14 residues. Germline V gene data show CDR1 as SQVTM and CDR2 as ANQGSEA. V was trimmed by 4 bases and J by 1 base, leaving 12 bases between them. The DNA for the CDR3 is TGCAGCGTTGGTGGGGGGCACCGCACAGATACGCAGTATTTT. Its translation: CSVGGGHRTDTQYF.

The chain joins TRBV14 to TRBJ1-1, with a tentative D call TRBD1 (6 bases). The V end lost 6 bases, the J end lost 0 bases, and 8 bases lay between the germline ends. This CDR3 region has 13 residues. Per germline, CDR1 SGHDN and CDR2 FVKESK. CDR3 protein: CASSGQMNTEAFF. CDR3 DNA: TGTGCCAGCAGTGGACAGATGAACACTGAAGCTTTCTTT.

A few counts support this clone. The rearrangement joins TRBV4-2 to TRBJ1-1; D possibly corresponds to TRBD1 (6 bases). The CDR3 length is 13 residues. CDR1 and CDR2 (germline): LGHNA, YNFKEQ. The V gene lost 4 bases and the J gene lost 2 bases, with 8 bases spanning the gap. CDR3 in amino acids: CASSLDRNTEAFF. The CDR3 region has the DNA TGTGCCAGCAGCCTGGACAGAAACACTGAAGCTTTCTTT.

The chain recombines TRBV19 with TRBJ1-3, with D perhaps TRBD1 (6 bases). The germline gives CDR1 LNHDA, CDR2 SQIVND (reference sequence). V was trimmed by 5 bases and J by 2 bases, leaving 13 bases between them. CDR3 length: 15 amino acids. CDR3 protein: CASSALPGAGNTIYF. CDR3 in DNA: TGTGCCAGTAGTGCCCTACCAGGGGCTGGAAACACCATATATTTT.

This chain uses TRBV19 with TRBJ1-2, with D uncertain. The V gene's germline CDR1 is LNHDA and CDR2 SQIVND (reference sequence). This CDR3 contains 12 residues. Trimming left V 2 bases short and J 6 bases short, with 7 bases between. The CDR3 coding sequence is TGTGCCAGTAGTATAAGGACCCATGGCTACACCTTC. Amino acid sequence: CASSIRTHGYTF.

The gene calls are TRBV5-5 and TRBJ1-5, with 7 bases fitting TRBD1. In germline, CDR1 is SGHKS, CDR2 YYEKEE (reference sequence). The CDR3 runs 16 residues. Germline trimming cut 0 bases from V and 5 bases from J; bases unmatched to any gene: 8. CDR3 residues: CASSLVAGGSYQPQHF. In nucleotides, the CDR3 is TGTGCCAGCAGCTTGGTGGCAGGGGGTTCATATCAGCCCCAGCATTTT.

The table lists this clone with a count of one. This chain connects TRBV6-6 to TRBJ2-7; 8 bases are shared with TRBD1. CDR3 size: 14 residues. V was clipped by 4 bases and J by 2 bases; unmatched bases: 4. Germline V lookup: CDR1 MNHNY, CDR2 SVGAGI (reference sequence). The CDR3 coding sequence is TGTGCCAGCAGTTTCGGACAGGGAACCTACGAGCAGTACTTC. Its protein is CASSFGQGTYEQYF.

The rearrangement joins TRBV7-9 to TRBJ1-2, with unresolved D. Trimming shortened V by 0 bases and J by 4 bases, and 6 bases separated the two germline ends. The V gene's germline CDR1 is SEHNR and CDR2 FQNEAQ (reference sequence). The CDR3 covers 13 residues. In nucleotides, the CDR3 is TGTGCCAGCAGCTTAGCTCTTGGCTATGGCTACACCTTC. This encodes CASSLALGYGYTF. Complete variable domain (other parts from reference TRBV7-9 and TRBJ1-2): DTGVSQNPRHKITKRGQNVTFRCDPISEHNRLYWYRQTLGQGPEFLTYFQNEAQLEKSRLLSDRFSAERPKGSFSTLEIQRTEQGDSAMYLCASSLALGYGYTFGSGTRLTVV.

Only one count was recorded for this clone. This sequence joins TRBV7-9 and TRBJ2-7; possible D gene TRBD2, 5 bases. The CDR3 totals 13 residues. In germline, CDR1 is SEHNR, CDR2 FQNEAQ (reference sequence). Trimming took 1 base from V and 3 from J, leaving 7 bases between them. The CDR3 DNA follows: TGTGCCAGCAGCTTAGGAGGGAACTACGAGCAGTACTTC. As protein: CASSLGGNYEQYF. Based on the CDR3 plus reference TRBV7-9 and TRBJ2-7, the full variable domain is DTGVSQNPRHKITKRGQNVTFRCDPISEHNRLYWYRQTLGQGPEFLTYFQNEAQLEKSRLLSDRFSAERPKGSFSTLEIQRTEQGDSAMYLCASSLGGNYEQYFGPGTRLTVT.

This chain uses TRBV5-1 with TRBJ1-1; D may be TRBD1 (6 bases). The germline CDR1 and CDR2 sequences are SGHRS and YFSETQ. Trimming removed 4 bases from V and 2 bases from J, with 9 bases in between. The CDR3 loop spans 13 amino acids. CDR3 in amino acids: CASSPGTNTEAFF. CDR3 nucleotides: TGCGCCAGCAGCCCGGGGACAAACACTGAAGCTTTCTTT.

The chain uses TRBV19 and TRBJ1-6; D is possibly TRBD1 (6 bases). From germline, CDR1 is LNHDA and CDR2 SQIVND (reference sequence). CDR3 length equals 16 residues. The germline V and J ends were trimmed by 5 bases and 7 bases, with 18 bases remaining between them. The CDR3 reads CASSALPGQKNSPLHF. CDR3 nucleotides: TGTGCCAGTAGTGCTTTACCGGGACAAAAAAATTCACCCCTCCACTTT.

The chain joins TRBV11-2 to TRBJ1-1, with TRBD1 matching 7 bases. This CDR3 contains 13 residues. From germline, CDR1 is SGHAT and CDR2 FQNNGV. J was trimmed by 5 bases and V by 5 bases; bases with no gene match: 5. The CDR3 region is CASSPTGVTEAFF. As DNA, the CDR3 is TGTGCCAGCAGCCCAACAGGGGTTACTGAAGCTTTCTTT.

The chain links TRBV9 to TRBJ1-2; D is undetermined. The CDR3 is 14 residues long. CDR1 SGDLS and CDR2 YYNGEE come from the germline V gene. V lost 2 bases and J 5 bases, leaving 13 bases between the germline ends. CDR3 bases: TGTGCCAGCAGCGTCGAAGCGGTGGGGTATGGCTACACCTTC. It translates to CASSVEAVGYGYTF.

This chain connects TRBV10-2 to TRBJ2-7; D is possibly TRBD1 (6 bases). The CDR3 runs 14 residues. Germline loops: CDR1 WSHSY, CDR2 SAAADI. The V and J ends lost 0 bases and 7 bases respectively, with 13 bases between them. The CDR3 sequence is CASSESQIRGEQYF. In nucleotides, the CDR3 is TGCGCCAGCAGTGAGTCTCAAATCAGGGGAGAGCAGTACTTC.

The V gene is TRBV2, the J gene TRBJ2-6, with D possibly TRBD1 on 6 matching bases. Germline V gene lookup returns CDR1 SNHLY and CDR2 FYNNEI. There are 17 residues in the CDR3. V was cut by 6 bases and J by 0 bases, with 15 bases left in between. The CDR3 DNA is TGTGCCAGCAGACCGGGACACGGAAGCTCTGGGGCCAACGTCCTGACTTTC. Encoded protein: CASRPGHGSSGANVLTF.